The 29 T cell receptor beta chains reported below all come from one sample, sequenced in a study of metastatic and nonmetastatic thyroid tumors. Patients underwent thyroid surgery, and none had received any treatment before it. TCRdb re-called the PCR reads with MiXCR. This sample carries some 26,000 clones, about 26% of them seen once, and the ten largest clones take 18%. Sequencing input: blood. All receptors come from a male donor with papillary thyroid cancer or a benign thyroid nodule (not recorded which). Some clones in this sample may be carry-over from other donors' samples.

Turning to this clone: The junction departs from germline at one end; a sequencing error may be responsible. CDR3 amino acids: CSWSARRRTEALF. In DNA form, the CDR3 reads TGTTCCTGGAGTGCCAGAAGGAGGACTGAAGCTTTATTT. The rearrangement uses TRBV30 and TRBJ1-1; D gene unclear. The CDR3 is 13 residues long. CDR1 and CDR2 (germline): GTSNPN, SVGIG (reference sequence).

CDR3 DNA: TGTGCCAGCAGCTTGGGCCCTGGCAATGAGCAGTTCTTC. It translates to CASSLGPGNEQFF. The chain has TRBV7-3 and TRBJ2-1; unclear D gene. CDR1 is SGHTA, CDR2 FQGTGA, per germline. The CDR3 spans 13 residues. V lost 3 bases, J lost 6 bases, and 9 bases lay in between.

The rearrangement joins TRBV18 to TRBJ1-3; TRBD1 aligns across 10 bases. The trim removed 1 base at V and 2 bases at J, leaving 11 bases unmatched. This CDR3 has 19 amino acids. The germline V gene has CDR1 KGHSH and CDR2 LQKENI. The chain's CDR3 is CASSPRSSWTGGPGNTIYF. In DNA form, the CDR3 reads TGTGCCAGCTCACCACGGTCTTCTTGGACAGGGGGACCTGGAAACACCATATATTTT.

This clone showed up many times. The V and J genes are TRBV9 and TRBJ2-7, with 13 bases aligning to TRBD2. The CDR3 sequence is 15 residues long. The germline CDR1 and CDR2 sequences are SGDLS and YYNGEE. The ends lost 6 bases at V and 7 bases at J; junction bases unmatched: 10. The CDR3 reads CASTKGGLAGNEQYF. Here the CDR3 DNA reads TGTGCCAGCACTAAAGGGGGACTAGCGGGAAATGAGCAGTACTTC.

In its sample, this clone was seen many times. The chain has TRBV27 and TRBJ2-2; D is undetermined. Germline assignment: CDR1 MNHEY and CDR2 SMNVEV (reference sequence). This CDR3 has 13 residues. V was clipped by 8 bases and J by 6 bases, with 13 bases between them. In DNA, the CDR3 is TGTGCCAGCGCCCCCGAGGACGCCGGGGAGCTGTTTTTT. It translates to CASAPEDAGELFF.

This clone was seen ten or more times. The rearrangement joins TRBV2 to TRBJ2-6; D is undetermined. The V end was cut by 5 bases, the J end by 4 bases, with 15 bases between. The germline CDR1 and CDR2 sequences are SNHLY and FYNNEI. This CDR3 contains 16 residues. The CDR3 coding sequence is TGTGCCAGCAGTCTTACCGCCCTCCAGGGGGCCAACGTCCTGACTTTC. As protein: CASSLTALQGANVLTF.

This clone is classed as medium-sized (0.01 to 0.1%). The chain employs TRBV6-2 or TRBV6-3 and TRBJ2-7; D perhaps matches TRBD2 (5 bases). The CDR3 has 19 residues. Germline CDR1 is MNHEY and CDR2 is SVGEGT. Trimming left V 2 bases short and J 0 bases short, with 23 bases between. The CDR3 is CASSYSTGITKHLSYEQYF. The CDR3 nucleotides are TGTGCCAGCAGTTACAGCACGGGAATCACAAAACACCTCTCCTACGAGCAGTACTTC.

This clone is classed as medium-sized. The chain recombines TRBV7-8 with TRBJ2-1; D uncertain. V dropped 5 bases and J dropped 9 bases, with 8 bases sitting between them. There are 11 residues in the CDR3. Per germline, CDR1 SGHVS and CDR2 FQNEAQ. CDR3 DNA: TGTGCCAGCAGCGTAGAGGTTGAGCAGTTCTTC. Translation gives CASSVEVEQFF.

This chain uses TRBV20-1 with TRBJ2-2; 8 nucleotides align to TRBD2. Germline CDR1 is DFQATT and CDR2 is SNEGSKA (reference sequence). J was trimmed by 4 bases and V by 6 bases; bases with no gene match: 7. The length of the CDR3 is 14 residues. The CDR3 region has the DNA TGCAGTGCCGCCGAGGCGGGAGGCACCGGGGAGCTGTTTTTT. Protein product: CSAAEAGGTGELFF.

This clone was counted between two and nine times. CDR3 nucleotides: TGTGCCAGCCTTCCCTTGACACCGGACACTGAAGCTTTCTTT. Translated: CASLPLTPDTEAFF. The chain uses TRBV19 and TRBJ1-1; D not certain. The germline V gene encodes CDR1 LNHDA and CDR2 SQIVND (reference sequence). The CDR3 is 14 residues long. Trimming removed 9 bases from V and 3 bases from J, with 17 bases in between.

This clone came up a few times. The junction and the germline gene differ at one end; a read error may be behind it. The rearrangement joins TRBV19 to TRBJ2-1, with D uncertain. Germline V lookup: CDR1 LNHDA, CDR2 SQIVND (reference sequence). The CDR3 consists of 16 residues. The CDR3 region is CSSSTTLSERPNEQFF. CDR3 sequence (DNA): TGTTCCAGTAGTACCACACTATCGGAGCGACCCAATGAGCAGTTCTTC.

This clone was picked up a small number of times. This rearrangement joins TRBV20-1 to TRBJ2-1, with 11 bases aligning to TRBD2. This CDR3 is 15 amino acids long. J was trimmed by 10 bases and V by 0 bases; bases with no gene match: 8. Germline V gene lookup returns CDR1 DFQATT and CDR2 SNEGSKA (reference sequence). CDR3 coding DNA: TGCAGTGCTAGAGATAGCGGGAGGGGGGTCTGGGAGCAGTTCTTC. This translates into CSARDSGRGVWEQFF.

The gene calls are TRBV7-9 and TRBJ1-5, with D perhaps TRBD1 (6 bases). CDR1 and CDR2 from the germline V gene are SEHNR and FQNEAQ (reference sequence). V was cut by 5 bases and J by 7 bases, with 12 bases left in between. The CDR3 is 13 residues long. CDR3 loop: CASSPSQGQPQHF. The DNA of the CDR3 is TGTGCCAGCAGCCCTTCTCAGGGGCAGCCCCAGCATTTT.

This clone was seen ten or more times. V usage is TRBV20-1 and J usage is TRBJ2-3; D is perhaps TRBD2 (5 bases). V shed 4 bases and J shed 0 bases, with 14 bases lying between them. Germline assignment: CDR1 DFQATT and CDR2 SNEGSKA (reference sequence). This CDR3 contains 15 residues. The CDR3 here is CSANTQRTSTDTQYF. The CDR3 DNA follows: TGCAGTGCTAATACTCAGCGGACCAGCACAGATACGCAGTATTTT.

In this sample, this clone turned up many times. The gene calls are TRBV6-1 and TRBJ2-5, with 7 positions matching TRBD2. Germline V lookup: CDR1 MNHNS, CDR2 SASEGT. This CDR3 region has 14 residues. V lost 3 bases and J lost 4; bases outside the gene matches: 5. The CDR3 spells CASSEAAGRETQYF. CDR3 nucleotide sequence: TGTGCCAGCAGTGAGGCAGCGGGAAGAGAGACCCAGTACTTC.

This clone is categorized as medium-sized (0.01 to 0.1%). The chain is built from TRBV20-1 and TRBJ2-7; D might be TRBD2 (5 bases). CDR1 and CDR2 (germline): DFQATT, SNEGSKA (reference sequence). V dropped 3 bases and J dropped 3 bases, with 18 bases sitting between them. This CDR3 is built from 15 residues. The CDR3, as DNA: TGCAGTGCTAGTCCCCCCCGGGGAACGGGCTACGAGCAGTACTTC. It is translated as CSASPPRGTGYEQYF.

In its sample, this clone was seen many times. V usage is TRBV20-1 and J usage is TRBJ2-4, with TRBD2 matching over 10 bases. CDR3 size: 16 residues. CDR1 and CDR2 from the germline V gene are DFQATT and SNEGSKA (reference sequence). Trimming at V came to 2 bases and at J to 0 bases, leaving 4 bases not matched to a gene. The CDR3 nucleotides read TGCAGTGCTAGACTAGCGGGAGAGGTAGCCAAAAACATTCAGTACTTC. Translating gives CSARLAGEVAKNIQYF.

This clone turned up a few times. The chain carries TRBV19 and TRBJ2-5, with D hard to call. The CDR3 runs 14 residues. Trimming took off 1 base at V and 2 bases at J, with 8 bases between the two ends. The V gene's germline CDR1 is LNHDA and CDR2 SQIVND (reference sequence). The CDR3 reads CASSIAAVQETQYF. In nucleotides, the CDR3 is TGTGCCAGTAGTATAGCGGCGGTTCAAGAGACCCAGTACTTC.

By share, this clone counts as medium-sized (0.01 to 0.1%). V is TRBV6-2 or TRBV6-3 and J is TRBJ2-7; D is unresolved. The V end lost 6 bases, the J end lost 0 bases, and 6 bases lay between the germline ends. The CDR3 is made up of 12 amino acids. The germline CDR1 and CDR2 sequences are MNHEY and SVGEGT. The CDR3 nucleotides read TGTGCCAGCAGCCCCAGCTCCTACGAGCAGTACTTC. Translation gives CASSPSSYEQYF.

As regards this clone: Germline is not matched at one junction end, which may reflect a read error. The chain couples TRBV20-1 to TRBJ1-6; TRBD1 aligns across 7 bases. From germline, CDR1 is DFQATT and CDR2 SNEGSKA (reference sequence). The CDR3 consists of 16 residues. The CDR3: CSARDPRQGDNSPLHF. As DNA, the CDR3 is TGCAGTGCTAGAGATCCTCGACAGGGCGATAATTCACCGCTCCACTTT.

The chain carries TRBV7-2 and TRBJ2-7, with a tentative D call TRBD2 (5 bases). CDR3 length equals 13 residues. Trimming took off 0 bases at V and 2 bases at J, with 5 bases between the two ends. In germline, CDR1 is SGHTA, CDR2 FQGNSA. The CDR3 coding sequence is TGTGCCAGCAGCTTAGCGGAGGCCTACGAGCAGTACTTC. This codes for CASSLAEAYEQYF.

This clone is labeled medium-sized. V usage is TRBV7-9 and J usage is TRBJ1-1; D possibly corresponds to TRBD1 (5 bases). Germline V lookup: CDR1 SEHNR, CDR2 FQNEAQ (reference sequence). Trimming cost V 5 bases and J 4 bases, with 8 bases left between them. The CDR3 contains 12 residues. CDR3 protein: CASSRDGTEAFF. The CDR3 coding sequence is TGTGCCAGCAGCCGGGACGGCACTGAAGCTTTCTTT.

This clone has at least ten counts. The chain combines TRBV6-5 with TRBJ1-4; D unclear. The V end was cut by 3 bases, the J end by 0 bases, with 8 bases between. The CDR3 is 15 amino acids. Germline lookup yields CDR1 MNHEY and CDR2 SVGAGI. The CDR3 DNA reads TGTGCCAGCAGTTATCCGGGTTCAACTAATGAAAAACTGTTTTTT. As protein: CASSYPGSTNEKLFF.

This clone was observed a handful of times. The V and J genes are TRBV24-1 and TRBJ2-3; D is unresolved. The CDR3 is made up of 13 amino acids. Between the trimmed V and J ends, which lost 6 bases and 0 bases, there was a span of 6 bases. Germline V CDR1 and CDR2: KGHDR, SFDVKD. Here the CDR3 reads CATSLQSTDTQYF. The DNA of the CDR3 is TGTGCCACCAGTTTACAGAGCACAGATACGCAGTATTTT.

This rearrangement joins TRBV24-1 to TRBJ2-7; 7 bases are shared with TRBD2. The CDR3 runs 14 residues. Germline V gene lookup returns CDR1 KGHDR and CDR2 SFDVKD. DNA of the CDR3: TGTGAAACCAGTGACGGGAGGAGCTCCTACGAGCAGTACTTC. Translation: CETSDGRSSYEQYF.

Remarks on this clone: Just one base apart from a much larger clone, this may be a read error. J is TRBJ2-7 and V is TRBV27, with 7 bases lining up with TRBD1. CDR3 length: 13 amino acids. Germline CDR1 is MNHEY and CDR2 is SMNVEV (reference sequence). V was clipped by 6 bases and J by 6 bases; unmatched bases: 8. CDR3 region: CASRTGSVGEQYF. In DNA form, the CDR3 reads TGTGCCAGCAGGACAGGGTCGGTTGGCGAGCAGTACTTC.

This clone was recorded at least ten times. This same CDR3 is encoded by further DNA sequences in the sample. The J gene is TRBJ2-5, the V gene TRBV30; the match to TRBD1 covers 8 bases. CDR1 is GTSNPN, CDR2 SVGIG, per germline (reference sequence). This CDR3 contains 13 residues. The J segment lost 3 bases and the V segment lost 3 bases, leaving 3 bases of the junction unmatched. This CDR3 reads CAWSPGQEETQYF. In nucleotides, the CDR3 is TGTGCCTGGAGCCCGGGACAGGAAGAGACCCAGTACTTC.

This clone is medium-sized within its sample. The chain uses TRBV28 and TRBJ2-7, with no clear D. The ends were cut back, 3 bases at V and 4 bases at J, with 19 bases in the middle. Per germline, CDR1 MDHEN and CDR2 SYDVKM. CDR3 size: 16 residues. The CDR3 protein is CASSFPPVGVVYEQYF. CDR3 sequence (DNA): TGTGCCAGCAGTTTTCCCCCTGTTGGTGTCGTGTACGAGCAGTACTTC.

This clone was seen many times. The V call is TRBV5-4, the J call TRBJ2-1; D may be TRBD2 (5 bases). Deletions cut 0 bases from V and 3 bases from J, with 7 bases between. In germline, CDR1 is SGHNT, CDR2 YYREEE (reference sequence). This CDR3 region has 14 residues. This CDR3 is CASSLGENYNEQFF. For the CDR3, the DNA is TGTGCCAGCAGCTTGGGGGAGAACTACAATGAGCAGTTCTTC.